A selection of T cell receptor beta chains follows, all from one sample in a study of blood T cell repertoires in COVID-19. The table came from immunoSEQ multiplex PCR; TCRdb's copy has only in-frame clones and leaves some out. The sample gives about 200,000 clones, about 85% of which show up once; 20% to 25% is in the top ten. Sequenced sample: peripheral blood. The receptors were sampled from a man between 60 and 70 years old with active or convalescent COVID-19. Both conserved end residues are part of each CDR3. The D gene is left open where the match is weak. Clone size, where shown, is once, few, many, or a class for clones that have expanded.

once	TRBJ2-2	TRBD1	TRBV6-5	TGTGCCAGCCACCCAGGGGGCGACACCGGGGAGCTGTTTTTT	CASHPGGDTGELFF
NA	TRBJ2-5	NA	TRBV18	TGTGCCAGCTCACCAACAGGGCCCTCCCAAGAGACCCAGTACTTC	CASSPTGPSQETQYF
NA	TRBJ2-7	TRBD1	TRBV5-1	TGCGCCAGCAGCCCGGGACAGGGAGGCTACGAGCAGTACTTC	CASSPGQGGYEQYF
NA	TRBJ1-6	TRBD1	TRBV19	TGTGCCAGTAGTACCCGCCTCGACGGACAGGAACATTCACCCCTCCACTTT	CASSTRLDGQEHSPLHF
NA	TRBJ1-5	TRBD1	TRBV10-3	TGTGCCATCAGTGATGGTACCAGGGGGGATCAGCCCCAGCATTTT	CAISDGTRGDQPQHF
NA	TRBJ2-3	TRBD2	TRBV7-3	TGTGCCAGCAGGCTAACTAGCGGATACACAGATACGCAGTATTTT	CASRLTSGYTDTQYF
NA	TRBJ2-7	TRBD1	TRBV7-2	TGTGCCAGCAGCTTAGTTGTGACAGGGGGTTCATTCCCCCACGAGCAGTACTTC	CASSLVVTGGSFPHEQYF
few	TRBJ2-7	TRBD2	TRBV4-2	TGTGCCAGCAGCCAGTCCCTCTCAGGGAGCGGGGTAGCCTACGAGCAGTACTTC	CASSQSLSGSGVAYEQYF
NA	TRBJ1-5	NA	TRBV6-5	TGTGCCAGCAGTTACGGGGAGAATCAGCCCCAGCATTTT	CASSYGENQPQHF
once	TRBJ1-2	TRBD1	TRBV7-3	TGTGCCAGCAGCTTAACCCGGGACAGGGAAAACTATGGCTACACCTTC	CASSLTRDRENYGYTF
once	TRBJ1-6	NA	TRBV6-5	TGTGCCACCCTGGCGAGGGCGAGAATTAGGTCACCCCTCCACTTT	CATLARARIRSPLHF
NA	TRBJ2-7	TRBD2	TRBV5-1	TGCGCCAGCAGCTTGCTAGCGGCTACCTACGAGCAGTACTTC	CASSLLAATYEQYF
NA	TRBJ2-7	NA	TRBV6-6	TGTGCCAGCATGGGGGCCTCCTACGAGCAGTACTTC	CASMGASYEQYF
NA	TRBJ2-7	TRBD1	TRBV6-5	TGTGCCAGCAGGTCGGACAGGGGAGACGAGCAGTACTTC	CASRSDRGDEQYF
NA	TRBJ2-5	NA	TRBV1	TGCACCAGCAGCCAAGGAAGCCCGACTAGCGGGGGGCAGGGGGAGACCCAGTACTTC	CTSSQGSPTSGGQGETQYF
NA	TRBJ2-7	NA	TRBV9	TGTGCCAGCAGCCCCGCCTACGAGCAGTACTTC	CASSPAYEQYF
few	TRBJ2-2	NA	TRBV3-1/TRBV3-2	TGTGCCAGCAGCCAATATCTCAGGGTTAACACCGGGGAGCTGTTTTTT	CASSQYLRVNTGELFF
NA	TRBJ1-6	NA	TRBV3-1/TRBV3-2	TGTGCCAGCAGCCAAGTCCTGACTCAGTTTAATTCACCCCTCCACTTT	CASSQVLTQFNSPLHF
NA	TRBJ2-3	NA	TRBV9	TGTGCCAGCAGCCCTACCCTTTTTTCAGCGGTTAATACGCAGTATTTT	CASSPTLFSAVNTQYF
few	TRBJ1-1	TRBD1	TRBV3-1/TRBV3-2	TGTGCCAGCAGCCCCATCGGGGGACAGGGGGCTTTCTTT	CASSPIGGQGAFF
few	TRBJ1-3	TRBD1	TRBV24-1	TGTGCCACCAGTGATTACAGGGGGCATACCATATATTTT	CATSDYRGHTIYF
NA	TRBJ1-4	NA	TRBV5-4	TGTGCCAGCAGCCCGGACAGTAATGAAAAACTGTTTTTT	CASSPDSNEKLFF
once	TRBJ1-2	NA	TRBV30	TGTGCCTCCACCCCGGGGGGCTACACCTTC	CASTPGGYTF
NA	TRBJ2-1	TRBD2	TRBV5-1	TGCGCCAGCAGCTTACTAGCGGGGGGGAGCAATGAGCAGTTCTTC	CASSLLAGGSNEQFF
NA	TRBJ2-6	TRBD1	TRBV5-6	TGTGCCAGCAGCCCTGGACAGGGGGCGAGTGGGGCCAACGTCCTGACTTTC	CASSPGQGASGANVLTF
NA	TRBJ1-2	NA	TRBV21-1	TGTGCCAGCAGCCTCCGGGACAGGGACTATGGCTACACCTTC	CASSLRDRDYGYTF
NA	TRBJ1-2	NA	TRBV7-9	TGTGCCAGCAGCCACGGGACATTCTTCGGGGGCTACACCTTC	CASSHGTFFGGYTF
once	TRBJ2-7	NA	TRBV7-3	TGTGCCAGCAGGAAGAAACAAACCTACGAGCAGTACTTC	CASRKKQTYEQYF
once	TRBJ1-2	NA	TRBV18	TGTGCCAGCTCACCACAGGGGAATCGGGGCTACACCTTC	CASSPQGNRGYTF
NA	TRBJ1-1	TRBD1	TRBV5-1	TGCGCCAGTTCAGGGGGCGTCGGCACTGAAGCTTTCTTT	CASSGGVGTEAFF
NA	TRBJ1-1	NA	TRBV5-1	TGCGCCAGCAGCCCGTGGGGGGGGAACACTGAAGCTTTCTTT	CASSPWGGNTEAFF
NA	TRBJ1-2	TRBD1	TRBV6-4	TGTGCCAGCAGCCGGGACAGGGGCTCTAACTATGGCTACACCTTC	CASSRDRGSNYGYTF
once	TRBJ2-7	NA	TRBV29-1	TGCAGCGTAGACCTCGGAGGCGAGCAGTACTTC	CSVDLGGEQYF
NA	TRBJ1-2	NA	TRBV30	TGTGCCTGGAGCCTGGGGGCAGGGAACTATGGCTACACCTTC	CAWSLGAGNYGYTF
once	TRBJ2-5	TRBD2	TRBV3-1/TRBV3-2	TGTGCCAGCAGCCCCCGCCCGGGGCGGGGGGGACAAGAGGCCCAGTACTTC	CASSPRPGRGGQEAQYF
NA	TRBJ2-3	TRBD2	TRBV5-1	TGCGCCAGCAGCACGCCTCCCCGGGGGGGCGGAGCAGATACGCAGTATTTT	CASSTPPRGGGADTQYF
once	TRBJ1-5	TRBD1	TRBV4-1	TGCGCCAGCAGCCTTGGACAGGGTTATCAGCCCCAGCATTTT	CASSLGQGYQPQHF
NA	TRBJ2-5	TRBD2	TRBV7-9	TGTGCCAGCAGCTTAGGCCTAGCGGGGGGCCGGAACAAAGTCACCCAGTACTTC	CASSLGLAGGRNKVTQYF
NA	TRBJ1-3	TRBD1	TRBV11-3	TGTGCCAGCAGCTCGCCGGGACAGCCGAGCTCTGGAAACACCATATATTTT	CASSSPGQPSSGNTIYF
NA	TRBJ1-1	TRBD1	TRBV15	TGTGCCACCAGCAGAGGAGTTAAGGGGGCGGACACTGAAGCTTTCTTT	CATSRGVKGADTEAFF
NA	TRBJ2-3	NA	TRBV11-2	TGTGCCAGCAGCCCTGCGCACAATCCCTGGGTGACTAGCACAGATACGCAGTATTTT	CASSPAHNPWVTSTDTQYF
NA	TRBJ2-1	NA	TRBV6-6	TGTGCCAGCAGGCCCCCCGGTAGGGGTGGCAATGAGCAGTTCTTC	CASRPPGRGGNEQFF
NA	TRBJ2-2	NA	TRBV30	TGTGCCTGGAGTGTATCATACACCGGGGAGCTGTTTTTT	CAWSVSYTGELFF